This TCR beta chain is drawn from a study of T-cell memory formation after mild COVID-19. The study, taken as a whole, reports: CD4+ contracting clones were found mainly in CM and EM, and CD8+ ones in EMRA.

A single record per CDR3 protein comes from TCRdb applying MiXCR to the 5' RACE reads. The table lists approximately 400,000 distinct CDR3 sequences, 20% to 25% of them singletons, with about 10% in the top ten. Comment on this clonotype: Its antigen is not identified.

Deletions cut 8 bases from V and 2 bases from J, with 13 bases between. This CDR3 has 13 residues. The origin of this receptor is an adult woman who had mild COVID-19 (a few samples of this study predate the infection). Cell type and time point are not known. Sequencing was carried out using PBMCs or a T cell subset sorted from them (not recorded which). The V gene is TRBV12-3 or TRBV12-4, the J gene TRBJ2-7, with a tentative D call TRBD1 (6 bases). The CDR3 DNA reads as TGTGCCAGCGGACAGTACGGGGCCTACGAGCAGTACTTC. This sequence encodes CASGQYGAYEQYF.